The rows below give T cell receptor beta chains drawn from one sample of a study of beta chain features in type 1 diabetes. Method: immunoSEQ multiplex PCR; TCRdb's copy keeps in-frame clones and lacks some. The table lists hundreds of thousands of clones, approximately 15% of them singletons, with about 0.034% in the top ten. The sequenced sample consisted of naive CD4+ T cells from blood. The receptors stem from a man aged 25 to 40 in good health. Both conserved end residues are part of each CDR3. The D gene is left open where the match is weak. Only some rows state a clone size, as once, few, many or a class for expanded clones.

cdr3_aa: CASSQFKPPEGYEQYF; cdr3_nt: TGCGCCAGCAGTCAATTTAAACCTCCCGAGGGTTACGAGCAGTACTTC; clone_size: -; d_call: -; j_call: TRBJ2-7; v_call: TRBV23-1
cdr3_aa: CASSLAGGARTGELFF; cdr3_nt: TGTGCCAGCAGCTTAGCGGGCGGGGCAAGGACCGGGGAGCTGTTTTTT; clone_size: -; d_call: -; j_call: TRBJ2-2; v_call: TRBV7-2
cdr3_aa: CASSQEWTGYDLAFF; cdr3_nt: TGTGCCAGCAGCCAAGAGTGGACAGGATATGATCTGGCTTTCTTT; clone_size: -; d_call: TRBD1; j_call: TRBJ1-1; v_call: TRBV4-2
cdr3_aa: CASSEWGAGELFF; cdr3_nt: TGTGCCAGCAGTGAATGGGGGGCCGGGGAGCTGTTTTTT; clone_size: -; d_call: -; j_call: TRBJ2-2; v_call: TRBV25-1
cdr3_aa: CASSGRATGELFF; cdr3_nt: TGTGCCAGCAGCGGCCGTGCCACCGGGGAGCTGTTTTTT; clone_size: few; d_call: -; j_call: TRBJ2-2; v_call: TRBV9
cdr3_aa: CASSLRVPGELFF; cdr3_nt: TGCGCCAGCAGCTTGCGCGTCCCCGGGGAGCTGTTTTTT; clone_size: few; d_call: -; j_call: TRBJ2-2; v_call: TRBV5-1
cdr3_aa: CAWSGSSRRGELFF; cdr3_nt: TGTGCCTGGAGCGGGAGTTCTCGACGCGGGGAGCTGTTTTTT; clone_size: few; d_call: -; j_call: TRBJ2-2; v_call: TRBV30
cdr3_aa: CASSLQASYNEQFF; cdr3_nt: TGTGCCAGCAGCTTACAGGCCTCCTACAATGAGCAGTTCTTC; clone_size: few; d_call: -; j_call: TRBJ2-1; v_call: TRBV5-4
cdr3_aa: CASSEAGGNLATYF; cdr3_nt: TGTGCCAGCAGTGAAGCTGGGGGAAACCTAGCGACGTACTTC; clone_size: -; d_call: -; j_call: TRBJ2-4; v_call: TRBV2
cdr3_aa: CASSQDEGSGSPLHF; cdr3_nt: TGCGCCAGCAGCCAAGATGAGGGGAGCGGTTCACCCCTCCACTTT; clone_size: few; d_call: -; j_call: TRBJ1-6; v_call: TRBV4-3
cdr3_aa: CASRQGQGTEAFF; cdr3_nt: TGCGCCAGCAGACAGGGCCAGGGCACTGAAGCTTTCTTT; clone_size: -; d_call: -; j_call: TRBJ1-1; v_call: TRBV23-1